Presented here are 8 T cell receptor beta chains from one specimen sequenced in a study of a mutant IDH1 vaccine in newly diagnosed glioma. The method was immunoSEQ multiplex PCR; TCRdb's version includes in-frame clones alone and lacks a portion of them. This sample carries tens of thousands of clones, approximately 84% of them seen once, and the ten largest clones take around 4.7%. No antigen is known for these receptors. The time point denotes: week 47, end of study. Alongside topical imiquimod, each dose of vaccine comprised 300 ug of mutant IDH1 20-mer peptide. This material consisted of PBMCs, taken from a glioma patient whose treatment included an IDH1 peptide vaccine. These TCRs come from a woman aged 25-40 years with glioma. Some clones in this sample may be carry-over from other donors' samples.

The sample holds a few counts of this clone. This chain uses TRBV7-6 with TRBJ1-1; tentative D call: TRBD1 (6 bases). CDR1 and CDR2 from the germline V gene are SGHVS and FNYEAQ. Trimming removed 4 bases at V and 5 bases at J, with 11 bases between. This CDR3 has 13 residues. This CDR3 reads CASSSGGGTEAFF. CDR3 coding DNA: TGTGCCAGCAGCTCCGGAGGGGGGACTGAAGCTTTCTTT.

The rearrangement uses TRBV7-2 and TRBJ1-2; 8 bases agree with TRBD1. CDR1 SGHTA and CDR2 FQGNSA come from the germline V gene. Trimming cost V 5 bases and J 5 bases; bases outside gene matches: 10. The CDR3 length is 15 residues. Written as DNA, the CDR3 is TGTGCCAGCAGCCCCACTACCGGACAGGGATATGGCTACACCTTC. Translating it yields CASSPTTGQGYGYTF. Full variable domain (rest looked up from reference TRBV7-2 and TRBJ1-2): GAGVSQSPSNKVTEKGKDVELRCDPISGHTALYWYRQSLGQGLEFLIYFQGNSAPDKSGLPSDRFSAERTGGSVSTLTIQRTQQEDSAVYLCASSPTTGQGYGYTFGSGTRLTVV.

V and J are TRBV5-4 and TRBJ1-2; 12 positions agree with TRBD1. Germline values: CDR1 SGHNT, CDR2 YYREEE (reference sequence). This CDR3 spans 15 amino acids. V gave up 2 bases and J gave up 5 bases; unmatched junction bases: 4. The chain's CDR3 is CASSFRDRGQYGYTF. For the CDR3, the DNA is TGTGCCAGCAGCTTCCGGGACAGGGGGCAGTATGGCTACACCTTC.

The rearrangement joins TRBV20-1 to TRBJ2-5; no clear D. From germline, CDR1 is DFQATT and CDR2 SNEGSKA (reference sequence). CDR3 length: 11 residues. Trimming left V 6 bases short and J 5 bases short, with 10 bases between. In nucleotides, the CDR3 is TGCAGTGCCTCTCTGGCGGAGACCCAGTACTTC. Translation: CSASLAETQYF.

The chain has TRBV18 and TRBJ1-1; D remains unclear. Germline V gene sequence: CDR1 KGHSH, CDR2 LQKENI. The CDR3 length is 14 residues. V lost 6 bases to trimming and J lost 1 base, with 12 bases between them. As DNA, the CDR3 is TGTGCCAGCTCGGTCCAGGTGGGGAACACTGAAGCTTTCTTT. This translates into CASSVQVGNTEAFF.

This rearrangement joins TRBV7-2 to TRBJ2-5; 11 nucleotides agree with TRBD2. The CDR3 totals 15 residues. The V gene's germline CDR1 is SGHTA and CDR2 FQGNSA. After removal of 5 bases from V and 5 bases from J, the junction contained 7 bases not matched to a gene. The CDR3 region has the DNA TGTGCCAGCAGCCGCCTAGCGGGAGGTGGTGAGACCCAGTACTTC. This gives the protein CASSRLAGGGETQYF.

This CDR3 is CASSILTGVTGELFF. Here the CDR3 DNA reads TGTGCCAGCAGCATACTGACAGGGGTTACCGGGGAGCTGTTTTTT. V and J are TRBV7-9 and TRBJ2-2; TRBD1 matches 8 bases. Germline CDR1 and CDR2: SEHNR and FQNEAQ (reference sequence). V was pared by 5 bases and J by 5 bases, with 7 bases of the junction left unmatched. This CDR3 has 15 amino acids.

The chain combines TRBV2 with TRBJ1-1; 8 bases line up with TRBD1. V lost 2 bases, J lost 1 base, and 3 bases stayed unmatched. The CDR3 length is 15 residues. Germline assignment: CDR1 SNHLY and CDR2 FYNNEI. CDR3 region: CASSEPDRANTEAFF. The CDR3 region has the DNA TGTGCCAGCAGTGAACCGGACAGGGCGAACACTGAAGCTTTCTTT.